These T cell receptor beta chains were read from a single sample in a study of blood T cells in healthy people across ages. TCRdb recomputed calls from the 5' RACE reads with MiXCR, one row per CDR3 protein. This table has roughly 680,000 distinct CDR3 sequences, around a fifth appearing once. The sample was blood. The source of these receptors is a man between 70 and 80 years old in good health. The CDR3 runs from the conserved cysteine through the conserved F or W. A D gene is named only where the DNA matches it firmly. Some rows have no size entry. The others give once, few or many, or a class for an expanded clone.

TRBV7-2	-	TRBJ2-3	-	CASSLSTYTDTQYF	TGTGCCAGCAGCTTAAGTACCTACACAGATACGCAGTATTTT
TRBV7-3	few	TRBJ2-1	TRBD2	CASSKRTSGTYNEQFF	TGTGCCAGCAGCAAGAGGACTAGCGGGACCTACAATGAGCAGTTCTTC
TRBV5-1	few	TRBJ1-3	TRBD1	CASSLGQGNPGNTIYF	TGCGCCAGCAGCTTGGGACAGGGTAACCCCGGAAACACCATATATTTT
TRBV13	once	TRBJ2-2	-	CASSSGGHTGELFF	TGTGCCAGCAGCTCGGGGGGCCACACCGGGGAGCTGTTTTTT
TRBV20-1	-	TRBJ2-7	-	CSARGDLEQYF	TGCAGTGCTAGGGGGGACCTGGAGCAGTACTTC
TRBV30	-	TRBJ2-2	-	CAWTVAEERPLTGELFF	TGTGCCTGGACCGTGGCAGAAGAACGCCCTCTGACCGGGGAGCTGTTTTTT
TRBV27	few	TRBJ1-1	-	CASSPLGPTGEAFF	TGTGCCAGCAGTCCCCTCGGGCCCACGGGGGAAGCTTTCTTT
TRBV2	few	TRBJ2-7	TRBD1	CASIRTGGYEQYF	TGTGCCAGCATACGGACAGGGGGTTACGAGCAGTACTTC
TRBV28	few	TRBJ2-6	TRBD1	CASSRRTGLSGANVLTF	TGTGCCAGCAGTCGGCGGACAGGACTCTCTGGGGCCAACGTCCTGACTTTC
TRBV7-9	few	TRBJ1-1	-	CASSLAHPAAEAFF	TGTGCCAGCAGCTTAGCCCATCCGGCCGCGGAAGCTTTCTTT